A single sample is the source of the 9 T cell receptor beta chains below, sequenced in a study of OX40 agonist ivuxolimab in advanced cancers. Libraries were made using the immunoSEQ multiplex PCR assay. Entries here come from immuneACCESS through TCRdb and include only in-frame sequences with V and J called. Some clones fail to appear in such tables; in the studies checked, an unresolved V gene covers under half of the shortfall, and the cause of the remainder is unknown. Here the sample has some 57,000 clones; around four fifths occur a single time. In total, the top ten clones hold approximately 4.1% of the sample. Here the sequenced sample was CD4+ or CD8+ T cells sorted from blood, taken in a trial of the OX40 agonist ivuxolimab. The receptor source for this set is an adult with an advanced solid tumor such as melanoma, head and neck, liver or kidney cancer.

V usage is TRBV7-2 and J usage is TRBJ2-5, with no clear D. Trimming pared 5 bases from V and 5 bases from J, leaving 9 bases between. CDR3 size: 12 residues. Germline-derived CDR1 and CDR2 are SGHTA and FQGNSA. CDR3 in DNA: TGTGCCAGCAGCCGCGGACGGGAGACCCAGTACTTC. Amino acids: CASSRGRETQYF.

This clone was counted between two and nine times. This chain uses TRBV14 with TRBJ1-1; 7 bases map to TRBD1. V lost 0 bases and J lost 4; bases outside the gene matches: 11. The germline V gene has CDR1 SGHDN and CDR2 FVKESK. There are 17 residues in the CDR3. The CDR3 loop reads CASSQEATGRWGTEAFF. The DNA for the CDR3 is TGTGCCAGCAGCCAAGAGGCGACAGGGCGATGGGGCACTGAAGCTTTCTTT.

This clone was observed once. The chain carries TRBV7-2 and TRBJ2-7, with a possible D match to TRBD1 (6 bases). Germline V CDR1 and CDR2: SGHTA, FQGNSA. V shed 3 bases and J shed 6 bases, with 15 bases lying between them. This CDR3 contains 14 residues. The CDR3 DNA follows: TGTGCCAGCAGCTTGGACAGACTTTTATCCGAGCAGTACTTC. Protein product: CASSLDRLLSEQYF.

The genes are TRBV6-5 and TRBJ1-1, with D perhaps TRBD1 (5 bases). From germline, CDR1 is MNHEY and CDR2 SVGAGI. The V end was cut by 2 bases, the J end by 10 bases, with 11 bases between. The length of the CDR3 is 12 residues. CDR3 in amino acids: CASSYRGGRAFF. CDR3 sequence (DNA): TGTGCCAGCAGTTACAGGGGCGGGAGAGCTTTCTTT.

This clone showed up just a few times. The CDR3 bases are TGTGCCAGTAGTATAAGAGGGGGCAGCTCCTACGAGCAGTACTTC. It is translated as CASSIRGGSSYEQYF. This chain joins TRBV19 and TRBJ2-7; TRBD1 agrees at 7 bases. Trimming took 2 bases from V and 0 from J; bases not matched to a gene: 4. Per the germline V gene, CDR1 is LNHDA and CDR2 is SQIVND (reference sequence). The CDR3 is 15 residues long.

The V gene is TRBV27, the J gene TRBJ1-2, with D possibly TRBD1 on 6 matching bases. Trimming pared 5 bases from V and 12 bases from J, leaving 16 bases between. This CDR3 contains 12 residues. Germline-derived CDR1 and CDR2 are MNHEY and SMNVEV (reference sequence). As DNA, the CDR3 is TGTGCCAGCAGTGGTGGGGGGGCCCAACACACCTTC. Translation gives CASSGGGAQHTF.

This chain connects TRBV21-1 to TRBJ2-3; TRBD1 is taken as the D call from the table, unchecked against the DNA. TRBV21-1 constitutes a pseudogene. The length of the CDR3 is 20 residues. CDR3 amino acids: CASSKATEYPGTGEGDTQYF. For the CDR3, the DNA is TGTGCCAGCAGCAAAGCGACCGAATACCCCGGGACAGGGGAGGGGGATACGCAGTATTTT.

The V gene is TRBV18, the J gene TRBJ2-7; D is ambiguous. Trimming stripped 3 bases from V and 2 bases from J, with 2 bases between. Germline-derived CDR1 and CDR2 are KGHSH and LQKENI. The CDR3 runs to 11 residues. The CDR3 region has the DNA TGTGCCAGCTCACCGCCCTACGAGCAGTACTTC. Residues: CASSPPYEQYF.

CDR3 region: CASSKPDRGSEQYF. The DNA for the CDR3 is TGTGCCAGCAGCAAACCGGACAGGGGAAGCGAGCAGTACTTC. V is TRBV21-1 and J is TRBJ2-7; the DNA was not used to check the table's D call, TRBD1. TRBV21-1 is a pseudogene. CDR3 length equals 14 residues.